Below are 25 T cell receptor beta chains sequenced from a single sample in a study of T cell responses to AZD1222 COVID-19 vaccine. The protocol was immunoSEQ multiplex PCR, while the TCRdb copy is restricted to in-frame clones and leaves out a portion. The table lists about 110,000 clones, about nine tenths of them singletons. The sample was peripheral blood, taken on day 0 of AZD1222 vaccination. These receptor sequences come from an adult in good health.

The chain is built from TRBV30 and TRBJ1-2, with a tentative D call TRBD1 (6 bases). The V gene's germline CDR1 is GTSNPN and CDR2 SVGIG (reference sequence). CDR3 size: 14 residues. Deletions cut 0 bases from V and 4 bases from J, with 12 bases between. The CDR3 loop reads CAWSVEGGLYGYTF. CDR3 DNA sequence: TGTGCCTGGAGTGTAGAGGGGGGCCTCTATGGCTACACCTTC.

The chain is built from TRBV30 and TRBJ1-5; D may be TRBD1 (5 bases). Germline CDR1 and CDR2: GTSNPN and SVGIG (reference sequence). This CDR3 contains 15 residues. The germline V and J ends were trimmed by 0 bases and 4 bases, with 13 bases remaining between them. The CDR3 is CAWSVLGADNQPQHF. The CDR3 region has the DNA TGTGCCTGGAGTGTACTTGGGGCAGATAATCAGCCCCAGCATTTT. Variable domain in full (rest from reference TRBV30 and TRBJ1-5): SQTIHQWPATLVQPVGSPLSLECTVEGTSNPNLYWYRQAAGRGLQLLFYSVGIGQISSEVPQNLSASRPQDRQFILSSKKLLLSDSGFYLCAWSVLGADNQPQHFGDGTRLSIL.

J is TRBJ1-2 and V is TRBV9, with 8 bases identical to TRBD1. This CDR3 comprises 13 residues. Germline V gene sequence: CDR1 SGDLS, CDR2 YYNGEE. After removal of 3 bases from V and 7 bases from J, the junction contained 5 bases not matched to a gene. The CDR3, as DNA: TGTGCCAGCAGCGCCGACAGGGGATCTGGCTACACCTTC. This encodes CASSADRGSGYTF. The variable domain in full, with the rest retrieved from reference TRBV9 and TRBJ1-2, is DSGVTQTPKHLITATGQRVTLRCSPRSGDLSVYWYQQSLDQGLQFLIQYYNGEERAKGNILERFSAQQFPDLHSELNLSSLELGDSALYFCASSADRGSGYTFGSGTRLTVV.

CDR3 sequence: CAWGFARAGNSPLHF. The CDR3 DNA follows: TGTGCCTGGGGTTTCGCCCGGGCCGGGAATTCACCCCTCCACTTT. The V and J genes are TRBV30 and TRBJ1-6, with no clear D. From germline, CDR1 is GTSNPN and CDR2 SVGIG (reference sequence). Trimming took off 5 bases at V and 7 bases at J, with 18 bases between the two ends. The CDR3 is made up of 15 amino acids.

This clone has just a few counts. The rearrangement links TRBV2 to TRBJ2-2; unclear D gene. Germline V gives CDR1 SNHLY, CDR2 FYNNEI. The germline V and J ends were trimmed by 7 bases and 0 bases, with 12 bases remaining between them. CDR3 length: 15 residues. The CDR3, as DNA: TGTGCCAGCATAATTCGGTTCGCGAACACCGGGGAGCTGTTTTTT. Its protein product is CASIIRFANTGELFF.

This chain links TRBV5-1 with TRBJ1-2, with D hard to call. The CDR3 contains 12 residues. Trimming removed 2 bases from V and 4 bases from J, with 6 bases in between. The V gene's germline CDR1 is SGHRS and CDR2 YFSETQ. CDR3: CASSLPGYGYTF. As DNA, the CDR3 is TGCGCCAGCAGCTTACCGGGCTATGGCTACACCTTC. The full variable domain, rest sourced from reference TRBV5-1 and TRBJ1-2, is KAGVTQTPRYLIKTRGQQVTLSCSPISGHRSVSWYQQTPGQGLQFLFEYFSETQRNKGNFPGRFSGRQFSNSRSEMNVSTLELGDSALYLCASSLPGYGYTFGSGTRLTVV.

The chain is built from TRBV5-1 and TRBJ2-5; possibly TRBD1 for D (6 bases). Trimming left V 0 bases short and J 5 bases short, with 11 bases between. CDR3 length: 14 residues. Germline V gives CDR1 SGHRS, CDR2 YFSETQ. The CDR3 region has the DNA TGCGCCAGCAGCTTGGACAGGGTGGACGAGACCCAGTACTTC. It is translated as CASSLDRVDETQYF.

This chain joins TRBV24-1 and TRBJ2-7; TRBD1 or TRBD2 may be the D gene (5 bases each). This CDR3 has 15 residues. Trimming left V 7 bases short and J 3 bases short, with 18 bases between. Per germline, CDR1 KGHDR and CDR2 SFDVKD. Written as DNA, the CDR3 is TGTGCCACCAGGGGAACCGGGACGGGAATCTACGAGCAGTACTTC. Its protein is CATRGTGTGIYEQYF.

The rearrangement uses TRBV29-1 and TRBJ2-1, with D perhaps given as TRBD1 or TRBD2 (5 bases each). The V gene's germline CDR1 is SQVTM and CDR2 ANQGSEA. The V gene lost 7 bases and the J gene lost 6 bases, with 22 bases spanning the gap. The CDR3 is made up of 15 amino acids. CDR3 residues: CSGSSGTGAGNEQFF. CDR3 bases: TGCAGCGGGTCATCCGGGACCGGGGCAGGCAATGAGCAGTTCTTC.

The chain employs TRBV15 and TRBJ1-2, with unresolved D. The CDR3 consists of 13 residues. The germline V gene encodes CDR1 LNHNV and CDR2 YYDKDF (reference sequence). The ends were cut back, 5 bases at V and 4 bases at J, with 11 bases in the middle. CDR3 coding DNA: TGTGCCACCAGCGTCGACATGTCCTATGGCTACACCTTC. Protein product: CATSVDMSYGYTF.

This chain links TRBV7-9 with TRBJ1-6; D gene unclear. Germline V gene sequence: CDR1 SEHNR, CDR2 FQNEAQ (reference sequence). V was cut by 3 bases and J by 8 bases, with 8 bases left in between. The CDR3 length is 13 residues. CDR3 bases: TGTGCCAGCAGCTTCGCTCAGGATTCACCCCTCCACTTT. Encoded protein: CASSFAQDSPLHF.

This sequence joins TRBV5-4 and TRBJ2-1; the D is unclear. This CDR3 comprises 14 residues. Germline loops: CDR1 SGHNT, CDR2 YYREEE (reference sequence). V lost 0 bases to trimming and J lost 6 bases, with 10 bases between them. The CDR3 protein is CASSLARSRNEQFF. The CDR3 coding sequence is TGTGCCAGCAGCTTGGCCAGAAGCCGCAATGAGCAGTTCTTC.

V and J are TRBV5-1 and TRBJ2-5; no clear D. This CDR3 region has 14 residues. Between the trimmed V and J ends, which lost 4 bases and 4 bases, there was a span of 14 bases. Looked up from germline, CDR1 is SGHRS and CDR2 is YFSETQ. The CDR3: CASSRGFAGETQYF. The CDR3, as DNA: TGCGCCAGCAGCCGCGGCTTCGCCGGAGAGACCCAGTACTTC.

The chain joins TRBV20-1 to TRBJ2-3; 7 bases are shared with TRBD2. The CDR3 sequence is 11 residues long. Losses at the gene ends were 6 bases for V and 10 bases for J; bases not matched to a gene: 7. Germline V lookup: CDR1 DFQATT, CDR2 SNEGSKA (reference sequence). CDR3 coding DNA: TGCAGTGCGGGGAGGCGGGAGTCGCAGTATTTT. Residues: CSAGRRESQYF.

V is TRBV15 and J is TRBJ2-3; D is perhaps TRBD1 (5 bases). Trimming cost V 2 bases and J 4 bases, with 10 bases left between them. The CDR3 is 14 residues long. Germline CDR1 is LNHNV and CDR2 is YYDKDF (reference sequence). In DNA, the CDR3 is TGTGCCACCAGCAGACCCCTCAGGGCAGATACGCAGTATTTT. As protein: CATSRPLRADTQYF.

This chain uses TRBV4-2 with TRBJ1-5; the D gene is possibly TRBD1 (6 bases). The germline V gene encodes CDR1 LGHNA and CDR2 YNFKEQ. This CDR3 contains 17 residues. V was cut by 4 bases and J by 6 bases, with 22 bases left in between. The CDR3 spells CASSPKAGADVRQPQHF. CDR3 nucleotides: TGTGCCAGCAGCCCGAAAGCAGGGGCTGACGTCCGTCAGCCCCAGCATTTT.

V gene TRBV10-3 combines with J gene TRBJ2-5; D is unresolved. The V end was cut by 7 bases, the J end by 0 bases, with 3 bases between. The CDR3 runs 11 residues. The V gene's germline CDR1 is ENHRY and CDR2 SYGVKD. The CDR3 loop reads CAIKDQETQYF. In DNA form, the CDR3 reads TGTGCCATCAAGGACCAAGAGACCCAGTACTTC.

This clone was picked up a small number of times. This rearrangement joins TRBV6-5 to TRBJ1-4; D call uncertain. The CDR3 covers 14 residues. CDR1 and CDR2 from the germline V gene are MNHEY and SVGAGI. V was cut by 4 bases and J by 8 bases, with 14 bases left in between. In DNA, the CDR3 is TGTGCCAGCAGTTCCCACGGGAGAGGAGAAAAACTGTTTTTT. It encodes CASSSHGRGEKLFF.

The chain is built from TRBV12-5 and TRBJ2-1; perhaps TRBD1 as D (5 bases). The V gene's germline CDR1 is LGHNT and CDR2 FRNRAP. This CDR3 has 16 amino acids. Deletions cut 4 bases from V and 8 bases from J, with 21 bases between. The CDR3 region has the DNA TGTGCTAGTGGTTGGGGCGCGCACCAATCATCCGATGAGCAGTTCTTC. Protein sequence: CASGWGAHQSSDEQFF.

A remark on this clone: One junction end disagrees with the germline gene, perhaps due to a read error. This chain uses TRBV12-5 with TRBJ1-2; the D is unclear. Per germline, CDR1 LGHNT and CDR2 FRNRAP. The CDR3 has 15 amino acids. CDR3 DNA sequence: TGTGCTAGTGGCTTGGACGCCGCCCTATACTATGGCTACACCTTC. Encoded protein: CASGLDAALYYGYTF.

The CDR3 DNA is TGTGCCAGCAGTCCAGACTCGAGCTATGGCTACACCTTC. Amino acids: CASSPDSSYGYTF. V and J are TRBV6-2 or TRBV6-3 and TRBJ1-2; D gene uncertain. The germline V gene has CDR1 MNHEY and CDR2 SVGEGT. The V end lost 5 bases, the J end lost 4 bases, and 11 bases lay between the germline ends. The CDR3 is 13 residues long.

The gene calls are TRBV7-2 and TRBJ2-5; the D is unclear. This CDR3 is built from 14 residues. Germline CDR1 reads SGHTA; CDR2 reads FQGNSA. V was cut by 5 bases and J by 5 bases, with 15 bases left in between. DNA for the CDR3: TGTGCCAGCAGCCGCTCCTCCCCTGGGGAGACCCAGTACTTC. Protein product: CASSRSSPGETQYF.

The chain couples TRBV5-1 to TRBJ2-6; 8 bases fit TRBD2. The CDR3 covers 18 residues. The germline V gene encodes CDR1 SGHRS and CDR2 YFSETQ. V shed 1 base and J 2 bases; nucleotides not matched to a gene: 8. In DNA, the CDR3 is TGCGCCAGCAGCTTGAGTCGCGGGGGGTCTACTGGGGCCAACGTCCTGACTTTC. Translating it yields CASSLSRGGSTGANVLTF.

This chain connects TRBV3-1 (or the pseudogene TRBV3-2) to TRBJ2-7; D uncertain. V was shortened by 5 bases and J by 0 bases, with 2 bases between the two germline ends. Germline CDR1 reads LGHDT; CDR2 reads YNNKEL (reference sequence). The CDR3 has 11 amino acids. This chain's CDR3 is CASSSSYEQYF. DNA of the CDR3: TGTGCCAGCAGCTCCTCCTACGAGCAGTACTTC.

The chain couples TRBV5-1 to TRBJ1-4; D is unclear. Trimming cost V 0 bases and J 5 bases, with 14 bases left between them. The CDR3 runs 16 residues. Germline assignment: CDR1 SGHRS and CDR2 YFSETQ. The CDR3 DNA follows: TGCGCCAGCAGCTTGGAAGTCGGCTTCGGGAATGAAAAACTGTTTTTT. Protein product: CASSLEVGFGNEKLFF. Full variable domain (remainder filled in from reference TRBV5-1 and TRBJ1-4): KAGVTQTPRYLIKTRGQQVTLSCSPISGHRSVSWYQQTPGQGLQFLFEYFSETQRNKGNFPGRFSGRQFSNSRSEMNVSTLELGDSALYLCASSLEVGFGNEKLFFGSGTQLSVL.